The rows below give T cell receptor beta chains drawn from one sample of a study of cytomegalovirus exposure and HLA in healthy donors. Here immunoSEQ multiplex PCR was the method, and the copy in TCRdb shows in-frame clones only, minus some. The repertoire consists of 170,000 or so clones, with around 83% occurring once and the leading ten covering over 1.5%. Sample: PBMCs. Source of these receptors: a man in his fifties or sixties in good health and CMV-seronegative. Both conserved end residues are part of each CDR3. D genes are given only for firm matches. Part of the rows lack a size; the others show once, few, many or a class for expanded clones.

v_call,d_call,clone_size,j_call,cdr3_nt,cdr3_aa
TRBV5-4,.,.,TRBJ2-7,TGTGCCAGCAGCTTGGGCCTAGACTACGAGCAGTACTTC,CASSLGLDYEQYF
TRBV7-9,.,.,TRBJ1-2,TGTGCCAGCAGCTCGAACAGAGGCTACACCTTC,CASSSNRGYTF
TRBV25-1,TRBD2,.,TRBJ2-3,TGTGCCAGCAGGCACGGACTAGCGGGGGCAACAGATACGCAGTATTTT,CASRHGLAGATDTQYF
TRBV11-2,TRBD2,.,TRBJ2-2,TGTGCCAGCAGCTTAATGAGGACTAGTTTTGGTGGGGAGCTGTTTTTT,CASSLMRTSFGGELFF
TRBV9,.,.,TRBJ2-2,TGTGCCAGCAGCGTGATGGGGCGGGGCGCGAACACCGGGGAGCTGTTTTTT,CASSVMGRGANTGELFF
TRBV2,TRBD1,.,TRBJ1-5,TGTGCCAGCAGTGAAAGGACAGGCCCTAATCAGCCCCAGCATTTT,CASSERTGPNQPQHF
TRBV7-2,TRBD1,.,TRBJ1-2,TGTGCCAGCAGCTCGACAGGGTTGTTTGGCTACACCTTC,CASSSTGLFGYTF
TRBV20-1,.,.,TRBJ2-7,TGCAGTGCTAGTGTCCGGGGCGAGCAGTACTTC,CSASVRGEQYF
TRBV7-2,TRBD1,.,TRBJ1-1,TGTGCCAGCAGCTTAAGACCTTTGACAGGGATGAACACTGAAGCTTTCTTT,CASSLRPLTGMNTEAFF
TRBV7-2,.,once,TRBJ1-5,TGTGCCAGCAGCTTAGGTCACACAGACGGCAATCAGCCCCAGCATTTT,CASSLGHTDGNQPQHF
TRBV5-1,TRBD1,.,TRBJ2-5,TGCGCCAGCAGCCTGGGGGGACAGGGGCTGGAGACCCAGTACTTC,CASSLGGQGLETQYF
TRBV5-1,TRBD1,.,TRBJ2-3,TGCGCCAGCAGCCCCGGACAGGGGGCAGATACGCAGTATTTT,CASSPGQGADTQYF
TRBV18,TRBD1,.,TRBJ2-7,TGTGCCAGCTCACCACGACAGGGGGCGAGGGACGAGCAGTACTTC,CASSPRQGARDEQYF
TRBV9,TRBD1,once,TRBJ2-1,TGTGCCAGCAGCCCGGGACAGAGCTACAATGAGCAGTTCTTC,CASSPGQSYNEQFF
TRBV5-4,TRBD1,.,TRBJ2-5,TGTGCCAGCAGCTCTGAGGACAGGGAGTTAGAGACCCAGTACTTC,CASSSEDRELETQYF
TRBV7-8,.,.,TRBJ1-1,TGTGCCAGCAGCGCTCAGGGAAACACTGAAGCTTTCTTT,CASSAQGNTEAFF
TRBV4-1,TRBD1,.,TRBJ2-2,TGCGCCAGCTCGCCTGGGACAGGGGGCCTCACCGGGGAGCTGTTTTTT,CASSPGTGGLTGELFF
TRBV29-1,TRBD2,.,TRBJ2-3,TGCAGCGTTGGAAGCGGGGGGGACACAGATACGCAGTATTTT,CSVGSGGDTDTQYF
TRBV5-6,TRBD1,once,TRBJ2-5,TGTGCCAGCAGCTTGAAAGGGACAGGGGAGACCCAGTACTTC,CASSLKGTGETQYF
TRBV11-2,TRBD2,.,TRBJ2-5,TGTGCCAGCAGCTTAGGGGCTAGCGGGGGGGCTTCATGGGAGACCCAGTACTTC,CASSLGASGGASWETQYF
TRBV14,.,.,TRBJ1-2,TGTGCCAGCAGCCAAGGAGGGGGTAGAGGCTACACCTTC,CASSQGGGRGYTF
TRBV5-4,.,.,TRBJ2-5,TGTGCCAGCAACGCTATGGAGGGTTACGAGACCCAGTACTTC,CASNAMEGYETQYF
TRBV7-2,.,.,TRBJ1-2,TGTGCCAGCAGTTCAGGGAACTATGGCTACACCTTC,CASSSGNYGYTF
TRBV7-2,.,.,TRBJ2-4,TGTGCCAGCAGCGCTACAGGCAGACTAGCCAAAAACATTCAGTACTTC,CASSATGRLAKNIQYF
TRBV6-1,TRBD1,.,TRBJ1-1,TGTGCCAGCAGTGAAGACGGACAGGGGGCGCGGTACACTGAAGCTTTCTTT,CASSEDGQGARYTEAFF
TRBV9,.,.,TRBJ1-5,TGTGCCAGCAGCGTCCAGGGTGATCAGCCCCAGCATTTT,CASSVQGDQPQHF
TRBV18,.,once,TRBJ2-7,TGTGCCAGCTCACGAGGTCGGGGACAAAGCTCCTACGAGCAGTACTTC,CASSRGRGQSSYEQYF
TRBV7-3,.,.,TRBJ1-3,TGTGCCAGCAGCTTAAACAGCTACTCTGGAAACACCATATATTTT,CASSLNSYSGNTIYF
TRBV28,.,once,TRBJ1-1,TGTGCCAGCAGTTTAAAACTCACAGGGACACTTAACACTGAAGCTTTCTTT,CASSLKLTGTLNTEAFF
TRBV7-6,TRBD2,.,TRBJ2-5,TGTGCCAGCAGCTTATTAAGCGGGGTAGAGACCCAGTACTTC,CASSLLSGVETQYF
TRBV4-3,.,.,TRBJ2-1,TGCGCCAGCAGCCAAGACGGGGGGCTAGGGTACAATGAGCAGTTCTTC,CASSQDGGLGYNEQFF
TRBV1,.,.,TRBJ2-7,TGCACCAGCAGGGCTCTAGCAGGGGACTACGAGCAGTACTTC,CTSRALAGDYEQYF
TRBV5-1,.,.,TRBJ2-7,TGCGCCAGCAGCTCTGGGGAGGGGGGCATAACCTACGAGCAGTACTTC,CASSSGEGGITYEQYF
TRBV6-5,TRBD1,few,TRBJ1-4,TGTGCCTCCCAGGGGACAGGGGTGGCTGAAAAACTGTTTTTT,CASQGTGVAEKLFF
TRBV2,TRBD2,.,TRBJ2-7,TGTGCCAGCAGACCGAAAGGACTAGCGGGAAACGAGCAGTACTTC,CASRPKGLAGNEQYF
TRBV19,TRBD1,few,TRBJ1-1,TGTGCCAGCAGGGACAGGAACACTGAAGCTTTCTTT,CASRDRNTEAFF
TRBV28,TRBD2,.,TRBJ2-1,TGTGCCAGCTCCCCGGGAAGCGGGAGGGTTGAGCAGTTCTTC,CASSPGSGRVEQFF
TRBV7-7,.,.,TRBJ2-3,TGTGCTAGCAGCCCCTGGACAGTCGGGCCCTCCACAGATACGCAGTATTTT,CASSPWTVGPSTDTQYF
TRBV9,TRBD1,.,TRBJ1-3,TGTGCCAGCAGCGTAGTAGGGACAGGGGTGGCTGGAAACACCATATATTTT,CASSVVGTGVAGNTIYF
TRBV27,.,.,TRBJ1-2,TGTGCCAGCGGGGAACAGGGTGGCCTGCTTTATGGCTACACCTTC,CASGEQGGLLYGYTF
TRBV9,TRBD2,.,TRBJ2-1,TGTGCCAGCAGTAGACTAGCGGGCCCCAATGAGCAGTTCTTC,CASSRLAGPNEQFF
TRBV9,.,.,TRBJ1-1,TGTGCCAGCAGCGCTTATAATAGGACTGAAGCCTTCTTT,CASSAYNRTEAFF
TRBV25-1,TRBD1,.,TRBJ2-1,TGTGCCAGCAGTGTAAAGGGACAGGGGGCAGGAAATGAGCAGTTCTTC,CASSVKGQGAGNEQFF
TRBV28,.,.,TRBJ2-7,TGTGCCAGCAGTTTGACTATACCCCAGGACGAGCAGTACTTC,CASSLTIPQDEQYF
TRBV18,TRBD1,few,TRBJ1-3,TGTGCCAGCTCACCCCGGGACAGTCCCTCTGGAAACACCATATATTTT,CASSPRDSPSGNTIYF
TRBV27,.,.,TRBJ1-2,TGTGCCAGCAGTTTATGGGGGGGAAGGGGCTACACCTTC,CASSLWGGRGYTF
TRBV10-3,.,few,TRBJ2-7,TGTGCCATGGGGTTCGACAGCCGAAACGAGCAGTACTTC,CAMGFDSRNEQYF